This paragraph reports one TCR beta chain. The lymph nodes were axillary draining lymph nodes from breast cancer patients. Germline V gene data show CDR1 as MNHNY and CDR2 as SVGAGI (reference sequence). The CDR3 is 16 amino acids. Trimming took 5 bases from V and 1 from J, leaving 17 bases between them. The data are from a study of breast tumors, draining lymph nodes, adjacent tissues. One entry per CDR3 protein, called by TCRdb with MiXCR from the multiplex PCR reads. The table lists about 230,000 distinct CDR3 sequences, 32% of them singletons. The sequence derives from a female donor with breast cancer. Some clones in this sample may be carry-over from other donors' samples. The source material was axillary lymph node tissue. This chain joins TRBV6-6 and TRBJ1-1; tentative D call: TRBD1 (6 bases). This CDR3 is CASSDSGRGANTEAFF. The CDR3 bases are TGTGCCAGCAGTGATTCTGGACGGGGGGCGAACACTGAAGCTTTCTTT.